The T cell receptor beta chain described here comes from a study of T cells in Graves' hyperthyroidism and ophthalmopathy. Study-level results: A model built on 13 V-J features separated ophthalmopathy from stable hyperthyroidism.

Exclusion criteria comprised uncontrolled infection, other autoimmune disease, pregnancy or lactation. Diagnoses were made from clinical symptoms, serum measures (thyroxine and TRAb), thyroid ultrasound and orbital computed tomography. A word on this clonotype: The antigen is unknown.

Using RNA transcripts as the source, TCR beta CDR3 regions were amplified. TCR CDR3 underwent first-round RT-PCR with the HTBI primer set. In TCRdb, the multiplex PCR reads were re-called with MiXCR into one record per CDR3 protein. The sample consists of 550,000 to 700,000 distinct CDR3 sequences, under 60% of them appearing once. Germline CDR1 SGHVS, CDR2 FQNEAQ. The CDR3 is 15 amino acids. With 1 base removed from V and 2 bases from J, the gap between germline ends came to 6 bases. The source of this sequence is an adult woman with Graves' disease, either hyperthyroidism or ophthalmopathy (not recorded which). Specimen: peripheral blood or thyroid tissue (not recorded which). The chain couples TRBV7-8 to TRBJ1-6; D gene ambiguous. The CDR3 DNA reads TGTGCCAGCAGCTTAGAACGGGCCTATAATTCACCCCTCCACTTT. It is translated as CASSLERAYNSPLHF.